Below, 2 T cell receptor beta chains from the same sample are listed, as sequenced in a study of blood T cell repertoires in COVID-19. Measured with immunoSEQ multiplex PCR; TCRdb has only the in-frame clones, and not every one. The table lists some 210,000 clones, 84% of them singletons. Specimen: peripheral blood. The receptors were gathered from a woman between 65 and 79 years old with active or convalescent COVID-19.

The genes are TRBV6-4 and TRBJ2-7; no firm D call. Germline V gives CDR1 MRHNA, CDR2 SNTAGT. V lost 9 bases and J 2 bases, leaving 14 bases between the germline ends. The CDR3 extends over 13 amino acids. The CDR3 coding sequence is TGTGCCAGTTCGTCGCCACGGGCCTACGAGCAGTACTTC. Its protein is CASSSPRAYEQYF.

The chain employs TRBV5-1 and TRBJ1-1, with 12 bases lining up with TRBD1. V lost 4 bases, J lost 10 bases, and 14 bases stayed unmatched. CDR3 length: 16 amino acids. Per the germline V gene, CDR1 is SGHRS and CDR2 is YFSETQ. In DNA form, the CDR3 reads TGCGCCAGCAGCCCGCAGCCGGGACAGGGGGCTTTTGGAGCTTTCTTT. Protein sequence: CASSPQPGQGAFGAFF.